Following are 7 T cell receptor beta chains from one sample sequenced in a study of blood T cell repertoires in COVID-19. Data came from immunoSEQ multiplex PCR; TCRdb stores just in-frame clones and leaves some out. Of about 330,000 clones listed, approximately 85% are singletons. Material: peripheral blood. The source is a human donor in a cohort sampled during active COVID-19.

This clone was detected a few times. V gene TRBV7-8 combines with J gene TRBJ2-2; a possible D gene is TRBD2 (6 bases). The germline V and J ends were trimmed by 3 bases and 7 bases, with 15 bases remaining between them. The length of the CDR3 is 15 residues. Germline values: CDR1 SGHVS, CDR2 FQNEAQ. The CDR3 loop reads CASSFDAGPFGELFF. CDR3 sequence (DNA): TGTGCCAGCAGCTTCGACGCGGGACCGTTCGGGGAGCTGTTTTTT. Complete variable domain (other parts from reference TRBV7-8 and TRBJ2-2): GAGVSQSPRYKVAKRGQDVALRCDPISGHVSLFWYQQALGQGPEFLTYFQNEAQLDKSGLPSDRFFAERPEGSVSTLKIQRTQQEDSAVYLCASSFDAGPFGELFFGEGSRLTVL.

As for this clone: Other nucleotide sequences from this sample produce the same CDR3. The chain recombines TRBV19 with TRBJ1-2; no clear D gene. This CDR3 has 14 residues. Germline V gene sequence: CDR1 LNHDA, CDR2 SQIVND (reference sequence). V lost 3 bases and J lost 0, with 8 bases in between. The DNA of the CDR3 is TGTGCCAGTAGTATCCGGGGAGCTAACTATGGCTACACCTTC. This gives the protein CASSIRGANYGYTF.

J is TRBJ2-1 and V is TRBV2; perhaps TRBD2 as D (6 bases). Germline V gene data show CDR1 as SNHLY and CDR2 as FYNNEI. V was shortened by 2 bases and J by 9 bases, with 14 bases between the two germline ends. The CDR3 extends over 14 amino acids. CDR3 loop: CASSESRAEGEQFF. DNA of the CDR3: TGTGCCAGCAGTGAATCCAGGGCGGAGGGTGAGCAGTTCTTC.

V gene TRBV5-1 combines with J gene TRBJ1-2, with TRBD1 as a possible D gene (6 bases). The V end was cut by 2 bases, the J end by 8 bases, with 13 bases between. Germline V gene lookup returns CDR1 SGHRS and CDR2 YFSETQ. The CDR3 is 13 residues long. CDR3 sequence: CASSFRKGDGYTF. CDR3 coding DNA: TGCGCCAGCAGCTTTCGTAAGGGGGACGGCTACACCTTC. The full variable domain, rest sourced from reference TRBV5-1 and TRBJ1-2, is KAGVTQTPRYLIKTRGQQVTLSCSPISGHRSVSWYQQTPGQGLQFLFEYFSETQRNKGNFPGRFSGRQFSNSRSEMNVSTLELGDSALYLCASSFRKGDGYTFGSGTRLTVV.

A single count supports this clone. The J gene is TRBJ2-2, the V gene TRBV9; the D gene is possibly TRBD1 (5 bases). The length of the CDR3 is 16 residues. Per germline, CDR1 SGDLS and CDR2 YYNGEE. Trimming took 4 bases from V and 2 from J, leaving 15 bases between them. The CDR3 here is CASSIQGTPNTGELFF. For the CDR3, the DNA is TGTGCCAGCAGCATCCAGGGTACACCTAACACCGGGGAGCTGTTTTTT.

Only a few counts were recorded for this clone. CDR3 DNA: TGCGCCAGCAGCTTCGGGGAGTACGCTGGCTACACCTTC. This codes for CASSFGEYAGYTF. The chain is built from TRBV4-1 and TRBJ1-2; no firm D call. The V gene lost 5 bases and the J gene lost 7 bases, with 14 bases spanning the gap. Germline CDR1 and CDR2: MGHRA and YSYEKL. This CDR3 region has 13 residues.

The V call is TRBV19, the J call TRBJ1-6, with 7 nucleotides matching TRBD1. V gave up 1 base and J gave up 2 bases; unmatched junction bases: 8. Germline V gene sequence: CDR1 LNHDA, CDR2 SQIVND (reference sequence). CDR3 size: 18 residues. The CDR3: CASSIAVPGTAYNSPLHF. The CDR3 nucleotides are TGTGCCAGTAGTATAGCCGTACCCGGGACAGCCTATAATTCACCCCTCCACTTT.